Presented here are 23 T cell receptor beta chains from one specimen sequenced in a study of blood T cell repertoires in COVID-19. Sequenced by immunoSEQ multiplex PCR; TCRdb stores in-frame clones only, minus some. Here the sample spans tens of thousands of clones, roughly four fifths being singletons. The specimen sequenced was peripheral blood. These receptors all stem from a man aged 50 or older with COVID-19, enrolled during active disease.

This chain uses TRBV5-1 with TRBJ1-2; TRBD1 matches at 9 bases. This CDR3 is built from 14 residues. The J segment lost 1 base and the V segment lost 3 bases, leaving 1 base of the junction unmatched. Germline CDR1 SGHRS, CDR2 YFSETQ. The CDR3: CASSSDRGNYGYTF. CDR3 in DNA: TGCGCCAGCAGCTCGGACAGGGGTAACTATGGCTACACCTTC.

CDR3 protein: CASSIIPWGRQPQHF. CDR3 sequence (DNA): TGTGCCAGTAGTATAATCCCCTGGGGCCGTCAGCCCCAGCATTTT. V usage is TRBV19 and J usage is TRBJ1-5; D is possibly TRBD1 (5 bases). Looked up from germline, CDR1 is LNHDA and CDR2 is SQIVND (reference sequence). Trimming pared 2 bases from V and 6 bases from J, leaving 14 bases between. There are 15 residues in the CDR3.

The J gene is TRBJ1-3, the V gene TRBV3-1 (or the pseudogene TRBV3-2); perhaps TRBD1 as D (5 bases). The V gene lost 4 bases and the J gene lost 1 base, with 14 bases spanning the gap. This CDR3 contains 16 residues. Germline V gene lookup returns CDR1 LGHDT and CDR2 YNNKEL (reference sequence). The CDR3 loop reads CASSPKSAGSGNTIYF. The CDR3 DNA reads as TGTGCCAGCAGCCCCAAGTCCGCAGGGTCTGGAAACACCATATATTTT.

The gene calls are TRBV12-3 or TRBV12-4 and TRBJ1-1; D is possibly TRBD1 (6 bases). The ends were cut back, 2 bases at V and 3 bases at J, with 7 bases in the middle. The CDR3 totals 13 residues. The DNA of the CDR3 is TGTGCCAGCAGTTTAAAGGGGGACACTGAAGCTTTCTTT. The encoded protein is CASSLKGDTEAFF.

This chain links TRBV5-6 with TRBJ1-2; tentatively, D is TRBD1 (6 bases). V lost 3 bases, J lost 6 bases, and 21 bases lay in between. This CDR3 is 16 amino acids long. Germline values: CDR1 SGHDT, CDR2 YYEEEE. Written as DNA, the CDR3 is TGTGCCAGCAGCTCAAAAAACAGGGAACGGTTTGATGGCTACACCTTC. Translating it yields CASSSKNRERFDGYTF.

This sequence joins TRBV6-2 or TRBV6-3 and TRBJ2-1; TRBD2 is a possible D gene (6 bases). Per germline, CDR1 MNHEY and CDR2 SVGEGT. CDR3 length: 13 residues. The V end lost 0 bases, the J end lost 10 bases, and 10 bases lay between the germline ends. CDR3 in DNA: TGTGCCAGCAGTTACTCAATTCGGGGGGAGCAGTTCTTC. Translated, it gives CASSYSIRGEQFF.

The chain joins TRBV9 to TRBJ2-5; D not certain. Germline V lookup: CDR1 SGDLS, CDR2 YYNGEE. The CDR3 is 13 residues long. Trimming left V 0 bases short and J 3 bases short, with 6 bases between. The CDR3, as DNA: TGTGCCAGCAGCGTAGGCAACAAAGAGACCCAGTACTTC. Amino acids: CASSVGNKETQYF. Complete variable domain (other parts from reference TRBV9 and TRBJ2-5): DSGVTQTPKHLITATGQRVTLRCSPRSGDLSVYWYQQSLDQGLQFLIQYYNGEERAKGNILERFSAQQFPDLHSELNLSSLELGDSALYFCASSVGNKETQYFGPGTRLLVL.

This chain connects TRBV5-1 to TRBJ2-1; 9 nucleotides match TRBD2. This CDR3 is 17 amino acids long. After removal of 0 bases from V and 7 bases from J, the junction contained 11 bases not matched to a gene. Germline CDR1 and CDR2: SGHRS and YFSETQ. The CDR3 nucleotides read TGCGCCAGCAGCTTGGACGGCGGGAGGGCCCGTTCAAATGAGCAGTTCTTC. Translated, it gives CASSLDGGRARSNEQFF. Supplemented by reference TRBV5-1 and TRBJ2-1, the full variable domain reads KAGVTQTPRYLIKTRGQQVTLSCSPISGHRSVSWYQQTPGQGLQFLFEYFSETQRNKGNFPGRFSGRQFSNSRSEMNVSTLELGDSALYLCASSLDGGRARSNEQFFGPGTRLTVL.

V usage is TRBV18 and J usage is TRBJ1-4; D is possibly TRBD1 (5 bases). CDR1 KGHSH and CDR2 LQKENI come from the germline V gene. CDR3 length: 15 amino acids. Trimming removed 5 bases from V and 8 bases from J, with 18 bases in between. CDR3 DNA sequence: TGTGCCAGCTCAGCATCAGGGATGGCCCCGGAAAAACTGTTTTTT. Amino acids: CASSASGMAPEKLFF.

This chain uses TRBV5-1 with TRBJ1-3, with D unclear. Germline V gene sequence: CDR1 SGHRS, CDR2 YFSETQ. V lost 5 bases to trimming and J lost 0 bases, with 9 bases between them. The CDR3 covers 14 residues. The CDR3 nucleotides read TGCGCCAGCAGGTCGGGTTACTCTGGAAACACCATATATTTT. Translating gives CASRSGYSGNTIYF.

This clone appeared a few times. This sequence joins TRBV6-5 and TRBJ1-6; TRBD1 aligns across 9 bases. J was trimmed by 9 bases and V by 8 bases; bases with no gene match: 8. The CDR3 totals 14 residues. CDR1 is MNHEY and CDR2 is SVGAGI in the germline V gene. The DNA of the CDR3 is TGTGCCAGCTCCCGGGACAGGGCTCTTTCACCCCTCCACTTT. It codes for CASSRDRALSPLHF.

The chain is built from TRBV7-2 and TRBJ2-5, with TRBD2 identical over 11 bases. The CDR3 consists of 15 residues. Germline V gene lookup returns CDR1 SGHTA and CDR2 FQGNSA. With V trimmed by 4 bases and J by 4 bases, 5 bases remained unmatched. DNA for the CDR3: TGTGCCAGCAGCTCTACTAGCGGGAGTGGAGAGACCCAGTACTTC. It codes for CASSSTSGSGETQYF.

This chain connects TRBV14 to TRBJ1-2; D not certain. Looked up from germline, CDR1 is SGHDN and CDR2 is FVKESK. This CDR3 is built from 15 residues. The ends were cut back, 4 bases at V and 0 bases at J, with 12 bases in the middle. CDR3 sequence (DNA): TGTGCCAGCAGCCGGAGTCGGAATTCTAACTATGGCTACACCTTC. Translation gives CASSRSRNSNYGYTF.

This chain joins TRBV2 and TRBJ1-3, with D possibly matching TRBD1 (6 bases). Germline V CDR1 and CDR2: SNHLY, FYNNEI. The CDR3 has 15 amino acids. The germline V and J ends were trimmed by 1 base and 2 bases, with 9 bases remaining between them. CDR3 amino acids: CASSEEGVTGNTIYF. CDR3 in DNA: TGTGCCAGCAGTGAAGAGGGGGTGACTGGAAACACCATATATTTT.

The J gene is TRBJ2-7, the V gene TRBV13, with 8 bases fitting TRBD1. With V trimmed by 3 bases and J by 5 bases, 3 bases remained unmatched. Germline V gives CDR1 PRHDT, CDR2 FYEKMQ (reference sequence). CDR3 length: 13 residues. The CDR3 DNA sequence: TGTGCCAGCAGCTTCGGGACAGGTAACGAGCAGTACTTC. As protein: CASSFGTGNEQYF.

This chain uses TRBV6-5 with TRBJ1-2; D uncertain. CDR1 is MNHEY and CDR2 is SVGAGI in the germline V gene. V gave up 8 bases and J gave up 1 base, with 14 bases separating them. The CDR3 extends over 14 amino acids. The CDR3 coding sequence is TGTGCCAGCGTTACCGGCGGAAATAACTATGGCTACACCTTC. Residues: CASVTGGNNYGYTF.

In DNA, the CDR3 is TGCGCCAGCAGCTTGAGTTTTGGACAGGGAGGGGAAAAACTGTTTTTT. Translated: CASSLSFGQGGEKLFF. The rearrangement uses TRBV5-1 and TRBJ1-4; TRBD1 matches 8 bases. CDR1 SGHRS and CDR2 YFSETQ come from the germline V gene. This CDR3 contains 16 residues. J was trimmed by 8 bases and V by 1 base; bases with no gene match: 10.

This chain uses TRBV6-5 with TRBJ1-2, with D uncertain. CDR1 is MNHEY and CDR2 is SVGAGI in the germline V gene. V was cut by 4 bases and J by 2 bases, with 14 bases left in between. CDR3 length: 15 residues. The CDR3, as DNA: TGTGCCAGCAGTTTAGAGCGAGGATTCAACTATGGCTACACCTTC. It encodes CASSLERGFNYGYTF.

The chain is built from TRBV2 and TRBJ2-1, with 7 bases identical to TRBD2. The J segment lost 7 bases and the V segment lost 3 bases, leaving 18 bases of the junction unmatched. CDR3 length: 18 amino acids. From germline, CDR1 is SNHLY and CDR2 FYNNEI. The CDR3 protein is CASSEKGHGTKGRNEQFF. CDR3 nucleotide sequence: TGTGCCAGCAGTGAGAAGGGCCACGGGACTAAAGGACGGAATGAGCAGTTCTTC.

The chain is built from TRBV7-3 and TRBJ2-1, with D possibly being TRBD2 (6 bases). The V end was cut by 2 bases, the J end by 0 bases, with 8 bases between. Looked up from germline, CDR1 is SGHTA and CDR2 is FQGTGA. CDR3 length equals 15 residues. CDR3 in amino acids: CASSLAGSSYNEQFF. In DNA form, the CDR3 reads TGTGCCAGCAGCTTAGCGGGGAGCTCCTACAATGAGCAGTTCTTC.

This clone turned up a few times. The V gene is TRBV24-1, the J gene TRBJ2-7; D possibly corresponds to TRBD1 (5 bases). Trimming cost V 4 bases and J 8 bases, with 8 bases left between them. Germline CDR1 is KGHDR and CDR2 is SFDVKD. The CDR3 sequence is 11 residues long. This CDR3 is CATSDHRQQYF. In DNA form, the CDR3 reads TGTGCCACCAGTGACCACAGGCAGCAGTACTTC.

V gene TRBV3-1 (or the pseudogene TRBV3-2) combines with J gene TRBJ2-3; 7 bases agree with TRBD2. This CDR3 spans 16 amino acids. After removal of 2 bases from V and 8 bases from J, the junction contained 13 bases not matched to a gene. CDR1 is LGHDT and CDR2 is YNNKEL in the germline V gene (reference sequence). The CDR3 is CASSQPGSSRGSTQYF. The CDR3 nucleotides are TGTGCCAGCAGCCAACCCGGGTCTTCGCGGGGGAGTACGCAGTATTTT.

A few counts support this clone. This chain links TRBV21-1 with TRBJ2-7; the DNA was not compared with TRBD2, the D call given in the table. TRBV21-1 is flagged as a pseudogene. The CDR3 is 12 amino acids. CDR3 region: CASSSRRRRQYF. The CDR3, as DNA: TGTGCCAGCAGCAGCCGACGGAGACGGCAGTACTTC.